The sequence of this T cell receptor beta chain was determined in a study of identical twins. Whole-study findings and limits: Conclusions were drawn cross-sectionally by statistical analysis, without following the same donors. Models underpredicted monozygotic twin sharing of out-of-frame TCR alpha. Sequences that were out-of-frame, alpha and twin-shared displayed an excess of low generation probability. With abundant cord blood beta clonotypes, insertions were fewer; memory repertoires showed no such pattern.

MiXCR, run by TCRdb on the 5' RACE reads, gives a single entry per CDR3 protein. This table holds approximately 230,000 distinct CDR3 sequences, more than 12% found once. Deletions cut 3 bases from V and 7 bases from J, with 7 bases between. CDR3 length: 12 amino acids. This clonotype was counted a few times. No antigen is known for it. The chain employs TRBV12-3 or TRBV12-4 and TRBJ2-1, with unresolved D. Source material: memory (CD45RO+) T cells sorted from blood. The clonotype was recovered from a young woman in good health. CDR3 bases: TGTGCCAGCAGTTTCACCCGAAATGAGCAGTTCTTC. Amino acid sequence: CASSFTRNEQFF.